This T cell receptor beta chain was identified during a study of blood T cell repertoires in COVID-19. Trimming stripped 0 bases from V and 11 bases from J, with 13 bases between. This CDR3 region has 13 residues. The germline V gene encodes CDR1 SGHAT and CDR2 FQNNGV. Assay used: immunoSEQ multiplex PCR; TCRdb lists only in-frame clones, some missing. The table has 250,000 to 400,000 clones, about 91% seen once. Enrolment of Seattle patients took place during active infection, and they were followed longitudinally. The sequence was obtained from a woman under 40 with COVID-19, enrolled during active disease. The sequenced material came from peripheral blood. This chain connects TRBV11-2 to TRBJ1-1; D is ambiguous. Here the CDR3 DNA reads TGTGCCAGCAGCTTAGAGGTAGGGAGGTTCGCTTTCTTT. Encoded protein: CASSLEVGRFAFF.